One sample yielded the 14 T cell receptor beta chains listed below, sequenced in a study of spatial heterogeneity in lung cancer. Sample time point: blood at routine non-recurrence follow-up after resection. One entry per CDR3 protein, called by TCRdb with MiXCR from the 5' RACE reads. Among about 15,000 distinct CDR3 sequences, 6.3% were seen once, and the ten largest hold roughly a quarter. Here the sequenced sample was PBMCs, taken at follow-up. These receptors all stem from a male donor with early-stage non-small cell lung cancer.

As regards this clonotype: A much larger clone is a single base away; this may be a read error. This chain connects TRBV7-3 to TRBJ2-1; 8 positions match TRBD2. V was clipped by 4 bases and J by 6 bases; unmatched bases: 8. CDR1 is SGHTA and CDR2 is FQGTGA in the germline V gene. This CDR3 spans 15 amino acids. The CDR3 region has the DNA TGTGCCAGCAGCTGGAGCGGGAGTCAGTGCAATGAGCAGTTCTTC. Its translation: CASSWSGSQCNEQFF. The full variable domain, completed using reference TRBV7-3 and TRBJ2-1, is GAGVSQTPSNKVTEKGKYVELRCDPISGHTALYWYRQSLGQGPEFLIYFQGTGAADDSGLPNDRFFAVRPEGSVSTLKIQRTERGDSAVYLCASSWSGSQCNEQFFGPGTRLTVL.

This chain joins TRBV27 and TRBJ1-6; 8 bases match TRBD1. V trimming: 4 bases; J trimming: 15 bases; junction bases outside the gene matches: 23. The CDR3 length is 18 residues. Germline V gene lookup returns CDR1 MNHEY and CDR2 SMNVEV (reference sequence). CDR3 sequence (DNA): TGTGCCAGCAGTTCGATCCTCGGACAGGGAATTTCACTTCGCCTCCTCCACTTT. It specifies CASSSILGQGISLRLLHF.

The chain links TRBV7-6 to TRBJ2-5; unclear D gene. The V and J ends lost 1 base and 3 bases respectively, with 6 bases between them. The CDR3 is 13 residues long. The V gene's germline CDR1 is SGHVS and CDR2 FNYEAQ. The CDR3 DNA sequence: TGTGCCAGCAGCTTAGTACGGGAAGAGACCCAGTACTTC. Protein sequence: CASSLVREETQYF.

This clonotype was counted at least ten times. The chain has TRBV7-9 and TRBJ1-1, with D hard to call. CDR1 and CDR2 from the germline V gene are SEHNR and FQNEAQ (reference sequence). The CDR3 spans 13 residues. V was clipped by 0 bases and J by 7 bases, with 9 bases between them. The CDR3 DNA reads TGTGCCAGCAGCTTAGCGACCGTAGTTGAAGCTTTCTTT. This codes for CASSLATVVEAFF.

This clonotype showed up many times. The J gene is TRBJ2-7, the V gene TRBV9, with TRBD2 identical over 7 bases. Germline loops: CDR1 SGDLS, CDR2 YYNGEE. Trimming removed 0 bases from V and 4 bases from J; junction bases left unmatched: 7. The CDR3 consists of 15 residues. CDR3 in DNA: TGTGCCAGCAGCGTAGGAACGACTAGCTTTTACGAGCAGTACTTC. Its translation: CASSVGTTSFYEQYF.

The chain uses TRBV12-3 or TRBV12-4 and TRBJ2-5; TRBD2 matches at 13 bases. J lost 3 bases, V lost 6 bases, and 4 bases had no gene match. The CDR3 totals 15 residues. Here the CDR3 DNA reads TGTGCCAGCAGCGACGGACTAGCGGGAGAAGAGACCCAGTACTTC. It translates to CASSDGLAGEETQYF.

This clonotype was detected ten times or more. V gene TRBV6-2 or TRBV6-3 combines with J gene TRBJ1-2, with D possibly TRBD1 on 6 matching bases. Germline V gene lookup returns CDR1 MNHEY and CDR2 SVGEGT. V shed 6 bases and J shed 0 bases, with 11 bases lying between them. The CDR3 consists of 14 residues. Written as DNA, the CDR3 is TGTGCCAGCAGGCCCGGACAGTCTAACTATGGCTACACCTTC. It encodes CASRPGQSNYGYTF.

There are many counts of this clonotype. The chain uses TRBV20-1 and TRBJ2-1; D is possibly TRBD2 (5 bases). Germline V gene sequence: CDR1 DFQATT, CDR2 SNEGSKA (reference sequence). This CDR3 is 14 amino acids long. The V end was cut by 0 bases, the J end by 8 bases, with 14 bases between. The CDR3 sequence: CSARDLKGSDEQFF. The DNA for the CDR3 is TGCAGTGCTAGAGACTTGAAAGGTAGCGATGAGCAGTTCTTC.

This clonotype qualifies as medium-sized. J is TRBJ2-7 and V is TRBV28; D unclear. V gave up 8 bases and J gave up 0 bases, with 14 bases separating them. Germline CDR1 is MDHEN and CDR2 is SYDVKM. This CDR3 comprises 14 residues. This chain's CDR3 is CASGPSRVSYEQYF. The CDR3 DNA reads as TGTGCCAGCGGACCGAGCCGGGTCTCCTACGAGCAGTACTTC.

This clonotype was detected ten times or more. The V gene is TRBV20-1, the J gene TRBJ2-1; D is unclear. With 6 bases removed from V and 4 bases from J, the gap between germline ends came to 4 bases. This CDR3 has 10 residues. Germline V gives CDR1 DFQATT, CDR2 SNEGSKA (reference sequence). The CDR3 DNA follows: TGCAGTGCCCAGTACAATGAGCAGTTCTTC. This encodes CSAQYNEQFF.

This clonotype was seen at least ten times. The chain is built from TRBV7-8 and TRBJ2-1; 7 bases fit TRBD2. The J segment lost 2 bases and the V segment lost 2 bases, leaving 3 bases of the junction unmatched. Germline V gene lookup returns CDR1 SGHVS and CDR2 FQNEAQ. This CDR3 spans 15 amino acids. The DNA for the CDR3 is TGTGCCAGCAGCTTATTGAGCGGGACCTACAATGAGCAGTTCTTC. Its protein product is CASSLLSGTYNEQFF.

This clonotype was seen a handful of times. The J gene is TRBJ1-1, the V gene TRBV20-1; D is ambiguous. CDR1 DFQATT and CDR2 SNEGSKA come from the germline V gene (reference sequence). Trimming stripped 0 bases from V and 10 bases from J, with 9 bases between. The CDR3 runs 11 residues. The chain's CDR3 is CSAREWEPAFF. CDR3 bases: TGCAGTGCTAGAGAGTGGGAACCAGCTTTCTTT.

This clonotype was picked up many times. The chain carries TRBV6-5 and TRBJ2-7, with TRBD2 identical over 7 bases. Per germline, CDR1 MNHEY and CDR2 SVGAGI. V lost 5 bases, J lost 5 bases, and 9 bases stayed unmatched. This CDR3 spans 14 amino acids. CDR3 DNA: TGTGCCAGCAGTACCCCTAGCGGAAGCAACGAGCAGTACTTC. This translates into CASSTPSGSNEQYF.

In this sample, this clonotype is medium-sized. The rearrangement joins TRBV29-1 to TRBJ2-7; 12 bases are a match to TRBD2. The V and J ends lost 6 bases and 2 bases, in that order; junction bases with no gene match: 5. This CDR3 is 14 amino acids long. Germline CDR1 and CDR2: SQVTM and ANQGSEA. CDR3 sequence reads: CSVRTSGATYEQYF. In DNA, the CDR3 is TGCAGCGTCCGGACTAGCGGGGCAACCTACGAGCAGTACTTC.